The next 24 T cell receptor beta chains were all read from a single sample in a study of cytomegalovirus exposure and HLA in healthy donors. PCR amplification relied on 60 Vbeta primers (plus 13 Jbeta primers). TCRdb's table, derived via immunoSEQ multiplex PCR, lists solely in-frame clones and lacks some. The sample includes approximately 270,000 clones, about four fifths of them seen just once. Sequenced input: PBMCs. These receptors were obtained from a girl aged 2 to 10 in good health and CMV-seronegative.

Comment on this clone: Other DNA sequences within the sample encode an identical CDR3. V usage is TRBV5-1 and J usage is TRBJ2-7, with D unresolved. Trimming stripped 0 bases from V and 0 bases from J, with 4 bases between. Germline assignment: CDR1 SGHRS and CDR2 YFSETQ. CDR3 length equals 13 residues. The chain's CDR3 is CASSLGSSYEQYF. CDR3 coding DNA: TGCGCCAGCAGCTTGGGGAGCTCCTACGAGCAGTACTTC.

The rearrangement links TRBV5-6 to TRBJ1-6; D not certain. Trimming took off 4 bases at V and 4 bases at J, with 9 bases between the two ends. The germline gives CDR1 SGHDT, CDR2 YYEEEE. CDR3 length equals 14 residues. The CDR3 here is CASSDEGYNSPLHF. CDR3 coding DNA: TGTGCCAGCAGCGATGAGGGTTATAATTCACCCCTCCACTTT.

In its sample, this clone was seen once. The V and J genes are TRBV28 and TRBJ2-3, with TRBD2 matching over 7 bases. This CDR3 spans 17 amino acids. CDR1 and CDR2 (germline): MDHEN, SYDVKM. Unmatched junction bases numbered 9, after V lost 3 bases and J lost 0 bases. The CDR3 here is CASSFSLAVPSTDTQYF. CDR3 DNA sequence: TGTGCCAGCAGTTTCAGCCTAGCGGTGCCTAGCACAGATACGCAGTATTTT.

The chain joins TRBV30 to TRBJ1-1, with unresolved D. The CDR3 consists of 16 residues. CDR1 and CDR2 from the germline V gene are GTSNPN and SVGIG (reference sequence). Deletions cut 0 bases from V and 0 bases from J, with 14 bases between. CDR3 amino acids: CAWSVRNRFMNTEAFF. The DNA for the CDR3 is TGTGCCTGGAGTGTACGTAATAGATTCATGAACACTGAAGCTTTCTTT.

This clone was counted a single time. The rearrangement joins TRBV9 to TRBJ2-2, with D tentatively TRBD2 (5 bases). Germline lookup yields CDR1 SGDLS and CDR2 YYNGEE. This CDR3 has 14 amino acids. V was clipped by 3 bases and J by 6 bases, with 12 bases between them. This CDR3 reads CASSGPLAPGELFF. In DNA, the CDR3 is TGTGCCAGCAGCGGTCCCCTAGCCCCCGGGGAGCTGTTTTTT.

The chain couples TRBV5-6 to TRBJ1-5; tentative D call: TRBD1 (6 bases). Germline assignment: CDR1 SGHDT and CDR2 YYEEEE. V was pared by 3 bases and J by 10 bases, with 11 bases between. The CDR3 consists of 12 residues. CDR3 loop: CASSSRDTPQHF. CDR3 DNA sequence: TGTGCCAGCAGCTCCCGGGACACTCCCCAGCATTTT. Full variable domain (outside the CDR3, taken from reference TRBV5-6 and TRBJ1-5): DAGVTQSPTHLIKTRGQQVTLRCSPKSGHDTVSWYQQALGQGPQFIFQYYEEEERQRGNFPDRFSGHQFPNYSSELNVNALLLGDSALYLCASSSRDTPQHFGDGTRLSIL.

The chain recombines TRBV28 with TRBJ2-7; 8 bases are shared with TRBD2. The germline V gene has CDR1 MDHEN and CDR2 SYDVKM. This CDR3 spans 14 amino acids. Losses at the gene ends were 2 bases for V and 2 bases for J; bases not matched to a gene: 2. The CDR3 bases are TGTGCCAGCAGTTTAGTAGCGGGAACCTACGAGCAGTACTTC. Amino acid sequence: CASSLVAGTYEQYF. The full variable domain, its missing parts supplied by reference TRBV28 and TRBJ2-7, is DVKVTQSSRYLVKRTGEKVFLECVQDMDHENMFWYRQDPGLGLRLIYFSYDVKMKEKGDIPEGYSVSREKKERFSLILESASTNQTSMYLCASSLVAGTYEQYFGPGTRLTVT.

The chain employs TRBV27 and TRBJ2-1; 10 positions match TRBD2. CDR3 length equals 13 residues. The ends lost 3 bases at V and 12 bases at J; junction bases unmatched: 5. The V gene's germline CDR1 is MNHEY and CDR2 SMNVEV (reference sequence). The CDR3 is CASSFSGRVPQFF. CDR3 coding DNA: TGTGCCAGCAGTTTCAGCGGGAGGGTTCCGCAGTTCTTC.

The chain couples TRBV7-4 to TRBJ1-2; 10 bases line up with TRBD1. The CDR3 extends over 15 amino acids. V trimming: 5 bases; J trimming: 3 bases; junction bases outside the gene matches: 6. Per the germline V gene, CDR1 is SGHVT and CDR2 is SQSDAQ. The CDR3 coding sequence is TGTGCCAGCAGCCCAGACAGGGGGCGTTACTATGGCTACACCTTC. Translating gives CASSPDRGRYYGYTF.

The chain employs TRBV7-6 and TRBJ2-7; 7 bases align to TRBD1. V trimming: 8 bases; J trimming: 6 bases; junction bases outside the gene matches: 10. Germline-derived CDR1 and CDR2 are SGHVS and FNYEAQ. CDR3 size: 13 residues. CDR3 in DNA: TGTGCCAGCGGCGCAGGGGGTGGGGTCGAGCAGTACTTC. Translation gives CASGAGGGVEQYF.

V and J are TRBV5-4 and TRBJ1-4, with D possibly TRBD1 on 6 matching bases. The CDR3 has 15 amino acids. The germline CDR1 and CDR2 sequences are SGHNT and YYREEE (reference sequence). The ends were cut back, 3 bases at V and 5 bases at J, with 14 bases in the middle. This CDR3 reads CASSSGDSDNEKLFF. The CDR3 DNA is TGTGCCAGCAGCTCAGGGGATAGTGACAATGAAAAACTGTTTTTT.

The chain joins TRBV7-7 to TRBJ2-6; TRBD1 agrees at 8 bases. This CDR3 contains 19 residues. Germline assignment: CDR1 SSHAT and CDR2 FNYEAQ (reference sequence). The J segment lost 8 bases and the V segment lost 7 bases, leaving 22 bases of the junction unmatched. The CDR3 coding sequence is TGTGCCAGCACCCCCGGGACAGGTCTTGCGAGCGCGGGGTCCAACGTCCTGACTTTC. Translated: CASTPGTGLASAGSNVLTF.

The chain uses TRBV7-7 and TRBJ2-5, with 7 bases lining up with TRBD2. This CDR3 is built from 17 residues. CDR1 is SSHAT, CDR2 FNYEAQ, per germline (reference sequence). V lost 2 bases to trimming and J lost 1 base; unmatched junction nucleotides: 10. Here the CDR3 reads CASSLRERGRVQETQYF. CDR3 in DNA: TGTGCCAGCAGCTTAAGGGAGCGGGGCAGGGTCCAAGAGACCCAGTACTTC.

The chain links TRBV30 to TRBJ2-1, with D perhaps matching TRBD2 (5 bases). This CDR3 is 11 amino acids long. Trimming took 1 base from V and 15 from J, leaving 13 bases between them. Germline assignment: CDR1 GTSNPN and CDR2 SVGIG (reference sequence). The CDR3 bases are TGTGCCTGGAGTGCCAGACTAAAGGCGTTCTTC. Amino acid sequence: CAWSARLKAFF.

This clone was seen only once. This chain links TRBV11-2 with TRBJ1-1, with a weak D call TRBD1 (5 bases). The CDR3 has 14 amino acids. Germline loops: CDR1 SGHAT, CDR2 FQNNGV. V lost 1 base and J 2 bases, leaving 8 bases between the germline ends. In DNA, the CDR3 is TGTGCCAGCAGCTTAGGAAGGGGTAACACTGAAGCTTTCTTT. This codes for CASSLGRGNTEAFF.

The chain couples TRBV27 to TRBJ1-5; tentative D call: TRBD1 (5 bases). CDR3 length: 15 amino acids. From germline, CDR1 is MNHEY and CDR2 SMNVEV (reference sequence). The germline V and J ends were trimmed by 3 bases and 1 base, with 10 bases remaining between them. The CDR3 coding sequence is TGTGCCAGCAGTTTTAGTGGGGGGAGCAATCAGCCCCAGCATTTT. Protein sequence: CASSFSGGSNQPQHF.

The chain has TRBV19 and TRBJ2-7, with TRBD1 matching over 9 bases. Per germline, CDR1 LNHDA and CDR2 SQIVND (reference sequence). This CDR3 spans 15 amino acids. The ends lost 4 bases at V and 3 bases at J; junction bases unmatched: 7. CDR3 in amino acids: CASSTVGQGIYEQYF. The CDR3 DNA is TGTGCCAGTAGTACAGTTGGACAGGGGATCTACGAGCAGTACTTC.

The J gene is TRBJ1-1, the V gene TRBV18, with D possibly TRBD1 on 5 matching bases. The germline CDR1 and CDR2 sequences are KGHSH and LQKENI. V lost 2 bases, J lost 1 base, and 8 bases lay in between. The CDR3 spans 14 residues. The CDR3 DNA is TGTGCCAGCTCACCAGGGGCCACGAACACTGAAGCTTTCTTT. This sequence encodes CASSPGATNTEAFF.

This clone has just a few counts. The genes are TRBV29-1 and TRBJ1-2; tentative D call: TRBD1 (6 bases). CDR1 SQVTM and CDR2 ANQGSEA come from the germline V gene. Trimming removed 7 bases at V and 4 bases at J, with 16 bases between. The CDR3 has 13 amino acids. CDR3 in DNA: TGCAGCGCCCAAGAACAGACAGGCTATGGCTACACCTTC. Residues: CSAQEQTGYGYTF.

This chain joins TRBV28 and TRBJ2-7; 11 nucleotides match TRBD1. The germline V gene has CDR1 MDHEN and CDR2 SYDVKM. This CDR3 region has 12 residues. V shed 11 bases and J 4 bases; nucleotides not matched to a gene: 4. CDR3 DNA: TGTGCCTCGGGACAGGGGGAATACGAGCAGTACTTC. Translated: CASGQGEYEQYF.

The CDR3 DNA follows: TGTGCCAGCCCCGTCACTAGCTCCTACAATGAGCAGTTCTTC. Amino acids: CASPVTSSYNEQFF. The chain uses TRBV2 and TRBJ2-1; D may be TRBD2 (5 bases). V shed 8 bases and J shed 0 bases, with 11 bases lying between them. Germline CDR1 SNHLY, CDR2 FYNNEI. The CDR3 totals 14 residues.

The chain uses TRBV28 and TRBJ2-7, with TRBD1 identical over 8 bases. Germline V gene sequence: CDR1 MDHEN, CDR2 SYDVKM. CDR3 size: 12 residues. Unmatched junction bases numbered 8, after V lost 4 bases and J lost 12 bases. CDR3 sequence (DNA): TGTGCCAGCAGTTCAGGGGGCGGACCCTCGTACTTC. It translates to CASSSGGGPSYF.

The gene calls are TRBV2 and TRBJ2-1; 8 bases fit TRBD2. Trimming at V came to 6 bases and at J to 2 bases, leaving 6 bases not matched to a gene. This CDR3 is built from 15 residues. CDR1 is SNHLY and CDR2 is FYNNEI in the germline V gene. The CDR3 here is CASRGGLDPYNEQFF. The CDR3 DNA follows: TGTGCCAGCAGGGGGGGACTAGACCCCTACAATGAGCAGTTCTTC. Filled out from reference TRBV2 and TRBJ2-1, the complete variable domain reads EPEVTQTPSHQVTQMGQEVILRCVPISNHLYFYWYRQILGQKVEFLVSFYNNEISEKSEIFDDQFSVERPDGSNFTLKIRSTKLEDSAMYFCASRGGLDPYNEQFFGPGTRLTVL.

This clone was seen only once. Other DNA sequences within the sample encode an identical CDR3. CDR3 amino acids: CASSLNRGYEQYF. CDR3 DNA: TGTGCCAGCAGTTTGAACCGAGGCTACGAGCAGTACTTC. This rearrangement joins TRBV28 to TRBJ2-7; D is ambiguous. The CDR3 extends over 13 amino acids. The germline CDR1 and CDR2 sequences are MDHEN and SYDVKM. Trimming pared 3 bases from V and 3 bases from J, leaving 9 bases between. The whole variable domain, filled in from reference TRBV28 and TRBJ2-7, reads DVKVTQSSRYLVKRTGEKVFLECVQDMDHENMFWYRQDPGLGLRLIYFSYDVKMKEKGDIPEGYSVSREKKERFSLILESASTNQTSMYLCASSLNRGYEQYFGPGTRLTVT.